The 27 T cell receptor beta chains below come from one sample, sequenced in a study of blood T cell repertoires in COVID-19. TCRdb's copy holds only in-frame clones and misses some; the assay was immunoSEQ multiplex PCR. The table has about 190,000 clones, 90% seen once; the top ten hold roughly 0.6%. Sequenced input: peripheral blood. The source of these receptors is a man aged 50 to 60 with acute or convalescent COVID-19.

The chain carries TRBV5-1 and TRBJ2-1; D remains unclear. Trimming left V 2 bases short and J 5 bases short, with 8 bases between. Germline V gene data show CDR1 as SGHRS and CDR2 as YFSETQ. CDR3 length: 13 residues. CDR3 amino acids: CASSLALDNEQFF. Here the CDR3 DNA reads TGCGCCAGCAGCTTAGCCCTTGACAATGAGCAGTTCTTC.

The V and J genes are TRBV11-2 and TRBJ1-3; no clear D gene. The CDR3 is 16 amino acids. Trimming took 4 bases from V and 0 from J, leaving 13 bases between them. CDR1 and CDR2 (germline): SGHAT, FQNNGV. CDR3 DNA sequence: TGTGCCAGCAGCTCATCAACCCCCAGCTCTGGAAACACCATATATTTT. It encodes CASSSSTPSSGNTIYF.

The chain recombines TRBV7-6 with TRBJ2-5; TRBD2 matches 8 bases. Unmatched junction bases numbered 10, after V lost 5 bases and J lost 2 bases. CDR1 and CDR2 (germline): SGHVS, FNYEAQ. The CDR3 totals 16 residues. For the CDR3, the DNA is TGTGCCAGCAGCCAGGGGCTTGCGGGGGGACAAGAGACCCAGTACTTC. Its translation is CASSQGLAGGQETQYF.

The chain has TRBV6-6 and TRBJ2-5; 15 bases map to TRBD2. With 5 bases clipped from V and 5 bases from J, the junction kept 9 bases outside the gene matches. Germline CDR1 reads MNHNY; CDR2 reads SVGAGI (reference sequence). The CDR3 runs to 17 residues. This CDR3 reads CASSPLGLAGGPETQYF. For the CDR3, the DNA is TGTGCCAGCAGTCCTCTCGGACTAGCGGGAGGGCCTGAGACCCAGTACTTC.

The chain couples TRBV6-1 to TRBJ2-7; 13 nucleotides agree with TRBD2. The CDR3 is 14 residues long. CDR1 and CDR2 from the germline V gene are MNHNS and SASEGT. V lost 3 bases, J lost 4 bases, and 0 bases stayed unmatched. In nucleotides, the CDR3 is TGTGCCAGCAGTGAGACTAGCGGGAGGTACGAGCAGTACTTC. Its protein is CASSETSGRYEQYF.

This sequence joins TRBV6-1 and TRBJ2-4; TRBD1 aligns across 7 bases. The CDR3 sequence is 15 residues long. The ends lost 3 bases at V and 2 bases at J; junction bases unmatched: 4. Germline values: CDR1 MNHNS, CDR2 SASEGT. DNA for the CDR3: TGTGCCAGCAGTGAGCCACAGGGGACCAAAAACATTCAGTACTTC. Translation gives CASSEPQGTKNIQYF.

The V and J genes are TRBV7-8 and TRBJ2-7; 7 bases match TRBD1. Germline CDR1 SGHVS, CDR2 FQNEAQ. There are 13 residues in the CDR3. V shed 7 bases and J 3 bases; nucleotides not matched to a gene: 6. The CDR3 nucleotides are TGTGCCAGCACCCCGGGACAGCACTACGAGCAGTACTTC. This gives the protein CASTPGQHYEQYF.

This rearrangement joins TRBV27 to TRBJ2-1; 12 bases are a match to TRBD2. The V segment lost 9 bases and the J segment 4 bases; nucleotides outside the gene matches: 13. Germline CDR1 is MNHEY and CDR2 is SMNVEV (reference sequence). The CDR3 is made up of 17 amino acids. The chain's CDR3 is CASSSGRAGVGYNEQFF. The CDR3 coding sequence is TGTGCCAGTTCTAGCGGGAGGGCGGGGGTTGGGTACAATGAGCAGTTCTTC.

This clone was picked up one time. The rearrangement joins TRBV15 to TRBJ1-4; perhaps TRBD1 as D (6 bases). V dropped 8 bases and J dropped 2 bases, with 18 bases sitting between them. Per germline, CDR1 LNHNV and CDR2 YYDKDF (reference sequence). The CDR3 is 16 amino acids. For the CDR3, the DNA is TGTGCCACCTCTCTTCACAGGGTAAAGACTAATGAAAAACTGTTTTTT. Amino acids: CATSLHRVKTNEKLFF.

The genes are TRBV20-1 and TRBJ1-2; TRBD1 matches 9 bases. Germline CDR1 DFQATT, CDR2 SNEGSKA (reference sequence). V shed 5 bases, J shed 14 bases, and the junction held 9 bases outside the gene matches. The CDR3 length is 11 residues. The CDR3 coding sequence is TGCAGTGCTGGCACCTCGGGACAGGGTACCTTC. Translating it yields CSAGTSGQGTF.

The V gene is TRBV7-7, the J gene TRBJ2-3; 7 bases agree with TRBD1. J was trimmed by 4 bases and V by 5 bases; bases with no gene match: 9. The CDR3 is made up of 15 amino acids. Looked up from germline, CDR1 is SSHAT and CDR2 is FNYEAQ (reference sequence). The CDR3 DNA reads TGTGCCAGCAGCCTGAGACAGGGCCCCGCAGATACGCAGTATTTT. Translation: CASSLRQGPADTQYF. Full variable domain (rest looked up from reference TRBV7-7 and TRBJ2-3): GAGVSQSPRYKVTKRGQDVTLRCDPISSHATLYWYQQALGQGPEFLTYFNYEAQPDKSGLPSDRFSAERPEGSISTLTIQRTEQRDSAMYRCASSLRQGPADTQYFGPGTRLTVL.

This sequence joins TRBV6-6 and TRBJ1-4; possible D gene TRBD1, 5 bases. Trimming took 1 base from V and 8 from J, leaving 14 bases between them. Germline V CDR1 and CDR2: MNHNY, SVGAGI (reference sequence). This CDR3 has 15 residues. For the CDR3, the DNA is TGTGCCAGCAGTTACTATGGGGGGATAGGGGAAAAACTGTTTTTT. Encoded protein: CASSYYGGIGEKLFF.

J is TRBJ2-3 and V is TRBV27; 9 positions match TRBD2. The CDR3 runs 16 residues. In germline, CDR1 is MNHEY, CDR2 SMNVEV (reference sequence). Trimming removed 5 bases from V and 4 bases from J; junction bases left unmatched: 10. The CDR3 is CASSPGIAGVPDTQYF. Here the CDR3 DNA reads TGTGCCAGCAGTCCAGGGATAGCGGGGGTCCCAGATACGCAGTATTTT.

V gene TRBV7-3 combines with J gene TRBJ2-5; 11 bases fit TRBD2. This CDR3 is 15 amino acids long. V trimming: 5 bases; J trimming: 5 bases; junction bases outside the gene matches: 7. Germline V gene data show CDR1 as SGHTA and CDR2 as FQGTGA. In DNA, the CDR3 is TGTGCCAGCAGCCTACTAGCGGGAGTGGCGGAGACCCAGTACTTC. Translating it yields CASSLLAGVAETQYF.

The CDR3: CASSLTGQGNQPQHF. The DNA of the CDR3 is TGTGCCAGCAGCTTAACTGGACAGGGAAATCAGCCCCAGCATTTT. The chain is built from TRBV7-3 and TRBJ1-5, with 8 bases that match TRBD1. V lost 0 bases and J lost 4; bases outside the gene matches: 2. The CDR3 contains 15 residues. Per the germline V gene, CDR1 is SGHTA and CDR2 is FQGTGA.

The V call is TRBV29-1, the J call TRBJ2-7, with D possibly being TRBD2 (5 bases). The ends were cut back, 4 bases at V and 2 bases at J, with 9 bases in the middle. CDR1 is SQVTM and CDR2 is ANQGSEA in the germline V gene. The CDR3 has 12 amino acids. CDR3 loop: CSVGRVPYEQYF. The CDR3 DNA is TGCAGCGTTGGGCGGGTGCCCTACGAGCAGTACTTC.

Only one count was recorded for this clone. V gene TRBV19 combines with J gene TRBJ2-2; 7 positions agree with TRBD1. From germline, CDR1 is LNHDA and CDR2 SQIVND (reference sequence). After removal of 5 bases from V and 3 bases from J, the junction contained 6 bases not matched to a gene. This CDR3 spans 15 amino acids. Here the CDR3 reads CASSGGQDYTGELFF. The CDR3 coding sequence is TGTGCCAGTAGTGGCGGACAGGACTACACCGGGGAGCTGTTTTTT.

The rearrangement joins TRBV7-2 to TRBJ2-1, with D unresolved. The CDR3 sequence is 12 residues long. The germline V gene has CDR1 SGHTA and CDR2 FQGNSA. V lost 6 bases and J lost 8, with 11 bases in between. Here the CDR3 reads CASSQNFHEQFF. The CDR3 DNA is TGTGCCAGCAGTCAGAATTTTCATGAGCAGTTCTTC.

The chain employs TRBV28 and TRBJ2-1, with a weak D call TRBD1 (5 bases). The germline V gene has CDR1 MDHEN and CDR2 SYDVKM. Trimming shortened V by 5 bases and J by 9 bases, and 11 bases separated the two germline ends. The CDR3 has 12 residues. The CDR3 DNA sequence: TGTGCCAGCAGTCCGCAGGGCCCTGAGCAGTTCTTC. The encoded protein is CASSPQGPEQFF.

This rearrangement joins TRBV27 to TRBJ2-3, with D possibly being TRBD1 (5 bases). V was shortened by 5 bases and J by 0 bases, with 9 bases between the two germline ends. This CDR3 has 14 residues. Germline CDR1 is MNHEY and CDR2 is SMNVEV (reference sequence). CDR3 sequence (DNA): TGTGCCAGCAGTCTGACAGTTAGCACAGATACGCAGTATTTT. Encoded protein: CASSLTVSTDTQYF.

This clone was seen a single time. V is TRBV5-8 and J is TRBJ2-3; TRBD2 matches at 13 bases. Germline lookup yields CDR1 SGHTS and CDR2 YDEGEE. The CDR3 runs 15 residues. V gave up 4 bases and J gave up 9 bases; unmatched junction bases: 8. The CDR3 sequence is CASSPMGLAGPTQYF. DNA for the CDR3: TGTGCCAGCAGCCCTATGGGACTAGCGGGACCCACGCAGTATTTT.

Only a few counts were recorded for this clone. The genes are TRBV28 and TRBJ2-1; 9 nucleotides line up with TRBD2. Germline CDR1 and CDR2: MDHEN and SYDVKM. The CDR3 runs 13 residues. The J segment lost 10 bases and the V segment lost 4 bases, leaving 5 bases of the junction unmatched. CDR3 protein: CASSWTSEREQFF. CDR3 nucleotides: TGTGCCAGCAGTTGGACTAGCGAAAGGGAGCAGTTCTTC.

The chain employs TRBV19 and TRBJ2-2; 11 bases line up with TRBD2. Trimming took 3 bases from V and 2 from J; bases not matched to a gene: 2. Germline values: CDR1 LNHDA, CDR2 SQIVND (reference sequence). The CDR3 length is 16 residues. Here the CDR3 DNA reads TGTGCCAGTAGTATGGGGACTAGCGGTAACACCGGGGAGCTGTTTTTT. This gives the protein CASSMGTSGNTGELFF.

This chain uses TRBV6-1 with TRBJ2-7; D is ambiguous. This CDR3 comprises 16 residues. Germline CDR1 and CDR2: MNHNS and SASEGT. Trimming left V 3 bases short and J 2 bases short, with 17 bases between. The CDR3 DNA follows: TGTGCCAGCAGTGAGCTGACTGGCGGTTTTCCCTACGAGCAGTACGTC. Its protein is CASSELTGGFPYEQYV.

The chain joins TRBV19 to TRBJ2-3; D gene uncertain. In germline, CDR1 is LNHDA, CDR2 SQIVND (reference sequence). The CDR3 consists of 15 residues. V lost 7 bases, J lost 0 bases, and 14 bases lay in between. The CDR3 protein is CASTPTLASTDTQYF. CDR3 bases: TGTGCCAGTACTCCGACTCTTGCTAGCACAGATACGCAGTATTTT. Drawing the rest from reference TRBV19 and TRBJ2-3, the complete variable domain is DGGITQSPKYLFRKEGQNVTLSCEQNLNHDAMYWYRQDPGQGLRLIYYSQIVNDFQKGDIAEGYSVSREKKESFPLTVTSAQKNPTAFYLCASTPTLASTDTQYFGPGTRLTVL.

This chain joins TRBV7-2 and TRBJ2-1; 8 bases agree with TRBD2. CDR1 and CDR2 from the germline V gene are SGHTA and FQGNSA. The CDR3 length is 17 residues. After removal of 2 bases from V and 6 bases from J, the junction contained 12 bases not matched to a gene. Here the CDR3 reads CASSLFPSGSAPNEQFF. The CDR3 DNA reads TGTGCCAGCAGCTTATTTCCTAGCGGGTCGGCCCCCAATGAGCAGTTCTTC.

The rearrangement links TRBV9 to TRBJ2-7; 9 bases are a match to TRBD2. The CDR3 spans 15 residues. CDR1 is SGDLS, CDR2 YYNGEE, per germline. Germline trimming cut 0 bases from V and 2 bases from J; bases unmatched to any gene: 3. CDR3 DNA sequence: TGTGCCAGCAGCGTAGCTTCTAGCGGGACCTACGAGCAGTACTTC. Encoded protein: CASSVASSGTYEQYF.